This T cell receptor (beta chain) was profiled in a study of early T cells in non-severe SARS-CoV-2 infection. Study-wide background: The study sequenced bulk RNA from unsorted whole blood, with chains unpaired.

The V end was cut by 7 bases, the J end by 0 bases, with 16 bases between. The CDR3 length is 16 residues. In the library, individual cDNA molecules carried attached unique molecular identifiers. TCRdb independently ran MiXCR on the 5' RACE reads; one entry per CDR3 protein. The sample shows more than 95,000 distinct CDR3 sequences, 16% of them seen only once. Input material: whole blood. This chain connects TRBV12-3 or TRBV12-4 to TRBJ2-1; either TRBD1 or TRBD2 may supply D (5 bases each). The TCR was taken from an adult who was a healthcare worker with PCR-confirmed SARS-CoV-2 infection or an uninfected control (not recorded which). CDR3 sequence reads: CASNLFAGTSYNEQFF. Here the CDR3 DNA reads TGTGCCAGCAATTTGTTTGCAGGGACCTCCTACAATGAGCAGTTCTTC.